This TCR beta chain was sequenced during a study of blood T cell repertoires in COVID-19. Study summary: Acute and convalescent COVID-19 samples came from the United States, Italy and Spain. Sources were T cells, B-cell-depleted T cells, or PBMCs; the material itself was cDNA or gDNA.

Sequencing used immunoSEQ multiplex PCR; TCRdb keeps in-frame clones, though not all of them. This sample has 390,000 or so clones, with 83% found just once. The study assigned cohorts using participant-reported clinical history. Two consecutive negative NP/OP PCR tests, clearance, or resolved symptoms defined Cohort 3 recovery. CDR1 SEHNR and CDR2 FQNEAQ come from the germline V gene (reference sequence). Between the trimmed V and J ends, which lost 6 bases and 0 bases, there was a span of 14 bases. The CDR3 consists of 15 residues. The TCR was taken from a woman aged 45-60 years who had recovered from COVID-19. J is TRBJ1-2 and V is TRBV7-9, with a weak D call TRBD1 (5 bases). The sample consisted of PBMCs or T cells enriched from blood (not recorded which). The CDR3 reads CASSPPTGSNYGYTF. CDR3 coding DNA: TGTGCCAGCAGTCCCCCCACAGGCTCTAACTATGGCTACACCTTC.